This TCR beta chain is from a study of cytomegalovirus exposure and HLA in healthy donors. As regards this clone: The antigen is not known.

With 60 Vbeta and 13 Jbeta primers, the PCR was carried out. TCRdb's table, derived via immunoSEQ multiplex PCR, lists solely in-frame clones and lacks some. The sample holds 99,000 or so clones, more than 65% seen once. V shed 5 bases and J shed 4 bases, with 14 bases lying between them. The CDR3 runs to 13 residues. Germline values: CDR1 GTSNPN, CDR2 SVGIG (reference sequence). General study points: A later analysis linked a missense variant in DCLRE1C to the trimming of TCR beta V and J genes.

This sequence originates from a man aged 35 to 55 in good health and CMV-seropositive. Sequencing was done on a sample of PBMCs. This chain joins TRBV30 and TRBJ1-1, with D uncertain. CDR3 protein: CAWEKQRGTEAFF. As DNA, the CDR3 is TGTGCCTGGGAAAAGCAGCGGGGCACTGAAGCTTTCTTT.